This is a list of T cell receptor beta chains from one sample in a study of shared clonotypes between healthy human individuals. Method: immunoSEQ multiplex PCR; TCRdb's copy keeps in-frame clones and lacks some. The table lists millions of clones, approximately 95% of them singletons. Input material: naive CD8+ T cells sorted from blood. The receptors were gathered from a man younger than 35 in good health. Both conserved end residues are part of each CDR3. Each record gives: D gene, V gene, J gene, clone size, CDR3 protein, CDR3 DNA. D genes are given only for firm matches. The size of a clone is reported for some rows only, either as once, few or many, or as a class for expanded clones.

-,TRBV7-6,TRBJ1-1,-,CASSSFQGRNTEAFF,TGTGCCAGCAGCTCGTTTCAGGGTAGGAACACTGAAGCTTTCTTT
-,TRBV7-6,TRBJ2-1,-,CASSFNQRAYNEQFF,TGTGCCAGCAGCTTTAACCAGCGGGCCTACAATGAGCAGTTCTTC
TRBD1,TRBV5-1,TRBJ2-7,-,CASSLGPPGQGLYEQYF,TGCGCCAGCAGCTTGGGCCCTCCGGGACAGGGACTCTACGAGCAGTACTTC
-,TRBV9,TRBJ2-2,-,CASSDPSEGGELFF,TGTGCCAGCAGCGACCCTAGCGAGGGCGGGGAGCTGTTTTTT
TRBD2,TRBV29-1,TRBJ2-7,-,CSVDFASGGYEQYF,TGCAGCGTTGATTTCGCTAGCGGGGGGTACGAGCAGTACTTC
TRBD1,TRBV4-1,TRBJ2-7,-,CASSQVLIGQGDYEQYF,TGCGCCAGCAGCCAAGTGTTAATAGGACAGGGCGACTACGAGCAGTACTTC
-,TRBV6-5,TRBJ2-7,-,CASSYSMGARAYEQYF,TGTGCCAGCAGTTACTCGATGGGGGCGAGGGCCTACGAGCAGTACTTC
-,TRBV27,TRBJ2-2,-,CASSFMGAGRELFF,TGTGCCAGCAGTTTTATGGGGGCCGGGCGGGAGCTGTTTTTT
-,TRBV9,TRBJ2-7,-,CASSVAGAGYEQYF,TGTGCCAGCAGCGTAGCAGGGGCGGGCTACGAGCAGTACTTC
TRBD2,TRBV9,TRBJ2-2,-,CASSDTPSGGLNTGELFF,TGTGCCAGCAGCGATACCCCCAGCGGGGGCCTTAACACCGGGGAGCTGTTTTTT
-,TRBV27,TRBJ1-4,once,CASSTFGKGEKLFF,TGTGCCAGCAGTACATTTGGGAAGGGAGAAAAACTGTTTTTT
-,TRBV27,TRBJ2-5,-,CASSLEESETQYF,TGTGCCAGCAGTTTGGAGGAGTCGGAGACCCAGTACTTC
-,TRBV7-9,TRBJ1-1,-,CASSLAQGLNTEAFF,TGTGCCAGCAGCTTAGCACAGGGCCTGAACACTGAAGCTTTCTTT
TRBD1,TRBV13,TRBJ1-1,-,CASSLGTRQGAGEAFF,TGTGCCAGCAGCTTAGGCACGAGACAGGGGGCGGGGGAAGCTTTCTTT